One sample yielded the 30 T cell receptor beta chains listed below, sequenced in a study of shared clonotypes between healthy human individuals. Produced via immunoSEQ multiplex PCR; TCRdb's table is partial and in-frame only. The sample records about 2.4 million clones, roughly 93% being singletons. The material sequenced was naive CD4+ T cells from PBMCs. Subset here: CD45RA+ positively selected. The receptor set was obtained from a man younger than 35 in good health. Some clones in this sample may be carry-over from other donors' samples.

The J gene is TRBJ2-1, the V gene TRBV5-1, with 9 positions matching TRBD2. V lost 4 bases and J lost 9; bases outside the gene matches: 8. Germline-derived CDR1 and CDR2 are SGHRS and YFSETQ. This CDR3 spans 14 amino acids. The CDR3 bases are TGCGCCAGCAGCCAACTAGCGGGCCCCCCTGAGCAGTTCTTC. Amino acid sequence: CASSQLAGPPEQFF.

V and J are TRBV25-1 and TRBJ1-2; weak D call: TRBD1 (5 bases). Germline loops: CDR1 MGHDK, CDR2 SYGVNS. Between the trimmed V and J ends, which lost 3 bases and 6 bases, there was a span of 14 bases. This CDR3 region has 14 residues. CDR3 in DNA: TGTGCCAGCAGTGATAGCAGGGCGAGGAATGGCTACACCTTC. It codes for CASSDSRARNGYTF.

V usage is TRBV6-1 and J usage is TRBJ2-4, with D possibly being TRBD1 or TRBD2 (5 bases each). The length of the CDR3 is 15 residues. The germline gives CDR1 MNHNS, CDR2 SASEGT. V was pared by 1 base and J by 8 bases, with 15 bases between. Here the CDR3 DNA reads TGTGCCAGCAGTGAAGGATCCAGCGGCAGGGACATTCAGTACTTC. As protein: CASSEGSSGRDIQYF.

The gene calls are TRBV7-9 and TRBJ2-7, with no clear D. Between the trimmed V and J ends, which lost 2 bases and 1 base, there was a span of 9 bases. The CDR3 is made up of 14 amino acids. Germline V gene lookup returns CDR1 SEHNR and CDR2 FQNEAQ (reference sequence). CDR3 nucleotide sequence: TGTGCCAGCAGCTTAACGGGTTTTTCCTACGAGCAGTACTTC. Protein sequence: CASSLTGFSYEQYF.

This rearrangement joins TRBV5-1 to TRBJ1-2; D is unclear. The CDR3 is made up of 15 amino acids. V was clipped by 0 bases and J by 4 bases, with 13 bases between them. Germline loops: CDR1 SGHRS, CDR2 YFSETQ. The CDR3 region has the DNA TGCGCCAGCAGCTTGGGGTCTAACGCCCTCTATGGCTACACCTTC. This translates into CASSLGSNALYGYTF.

This clone was seen only a few times. The chain recombines TRBV18 with TRBJ1-1, with 7 bases that match TRBD1. The CDR3 length is 13 residues. Germline CDR1 and CDR2: KGHSH and LQKENI. With 4 bases clipped from V and 3 bases from J, the junction kept 2 bases outside the gene matches. Written as DNA, the CDR3 is TGTGCCAGCTCACAGGGACAGTACACTGAAGCTTTCTTT. Protein sequence: CASSQGQYTEAFF. The variable domain in full, with the rest retrieved from reference TRBV18 and TRBJ1-1, is NAGVMQNPRHLVRRRGQEARLRCSPMKGHSHVYWYRQLPEEGLKFMVYLQKENIIDESGMPKERFSAEFPKEGPSILRIQQVVRGDSAAYFCASSQGQYTEAFFGQGTRLTVV.

The V call is TRBV6-4, the J call TRBJ2-2, with a tentative D call TRBD1 (6 bases). Germline lookup yields CDR1 MRHNA and CDR2 SNTAGT. V was pared by 6 bases and J by 7 bases, with 15 bases between. This CDR3 comprises 14 residues. The DNA for the CDR3 is TGTGCCAGCAGAACAGGGACCCAGTTCGGGGAGCTGTTTTTT. This codes for CASRTGTQFGELFF.

This chain links TRBV5-4 with TRBJ2-3; D uncertain. Germline CDR1 is SGHNT and CDR2 is YYREEE (reference sequence). There are 15 residues in the CDR3. V gave up 1 base and J gave up 1 base, with 10 bases separating them. CDR3 sequence reads: CASSLSSAGTDTQYF. Written as DNA, the CDR3 is TGTGCCAGCAGCTTGTCCTCGGCAGGCACAGATACGCAGTATTTT.

The genes are TRBV7-9 and TRBJ2-1; D gene ambiguous. The CDR3 extends over 13 amino acids. V was clipped by 0 bases and J by 7 bases, with 7 bases between them. CDR1 is SEHNR and CDR2 is FQNEAQ in the germline V gene (reference sequence). This CDR3 reads CASSLAGWNEQFF. CDR3 DNA: TGTGCCAGCAGCTTAGCGGGATGGAATGAGCAGTTCTTC.

The V gene is TRBV7-3, the J gene TRBJ2-1; 15 positions match TRBD2. V shed 0 bases and J 9 bases; nucleotides not matched to a gene: 3. Germline V lookup: CDR1 SGHTA, CDR2 FQGTGA. The CDR3 covers 16 residues. The CDR3 spells CASSLTGLAGGSEQFF. The CDR3, as DNA: TGTGCCAGCAGCTTAACGGGACTAGCGGGAGGTAGTGAGCAGTTCTTC. Full variable domain (outside the CDR3, taken from reference TRBV7-3 and TRBJ2-1): GAGVSQTPSNKVTEKGKYVELRCDPISGHTALYWYRQSLGQGPEFLIYFQGTGAADDSGLPNDRFFAVRPEGSVSTLKIQRTERGDSAVYLCASSLTGLAGGSEQFFGPGTRLTVL.

In the case of this clone: The same CDR3 also results from other DNA sequences found in this sample. The chain combines TRBV7-9 with TRBJ2-3; perhaps TRBD1 as D (5 bases). V shed 1 base and J shed 0 bases, with 8 bases lying between them. The CDR3 totals 15 residues. Looked up from germline, CDR1 is SEHNR and CDR2 is FQNEAQ (reference sequence). Here the CDR3 reads CASSLGGLSTDTQYF. The CDR3 nucleotides read TGTGCCAGCAGCTTAGGGGGCCTTAGCACAGATACGCAGTATTTT.

This rearrangement joins TRBV5-1 to TRBJ1-3; the match to TRBD1 covers 7 bases. Germline V gives CDR1 SGHRS, CDR2 YFSETQ. The trim removed 4 bases at V and 0 bases at J, leaving 10 bases unmatched. The length of the CDR3 is 17 residues. The DNA for the CDR3 is TGCGCCAGCAGCCAGACGACAGGGCCCCTCTCTGGAAACACCATATATTTT. The encoded protein is CASSQTTGPLSGNTIYF.

This rearrangement joins TRBV19 to TRBJ1-5; unclear D gene. The CDR3 contains 15 residues. The ends were cut back, 3 bases at V and 0 bases at J, with 9 bases in the middle. Germline assignment: CDR1 LNHDA and CDR2 SQIVND (reference sequence). CDR3: CASSITGHSNQPQHF. Here the CDR3 DNA reads TGTGCCAGTAGTATTACCGGTCATAGCAATCAGCCCCAGCATTTT.

Only a few counts were recorded for this clone. The gene calls are TRBV20-1 and TRBJ1-1; D call uncertain. The CDR3 is 11 amino acids. V lost 6 bases, J lost 3 bases, and 8 bases lay in between. The germline V gene encodes CDR1 DFQATT and CDR2 SNEGSKA (reference sequence). The CDR3 sequence is CSASDHTEAFF. The CDR3 DNA follows: TGCAGTGCGTCGGATCACACTGAAGCTTTCTTT.

The chain joins TRBV4-1 to TRBJ1-2; D gene ambiguous. This CDR3 has 14 residues. The V gene's germline CDR1 is MGHRA and CDR2 YSYEKL. V shed 0 bases and J shed 8 bases, with 13 bases lying between them. CDR3 in DNA: TGCGCCAGCAGCCAAGAGGAGGAGGCCTGGGGCTACACCTTC. This encodes CASSQEEEAWGYTF.

The rearrangement uses TRBV6-6 and TRBJ2-1; D is ambiguous. Trimming pared 7 bases from V and 4 bases from J, leaving 5 bases between. The length of the CDR3 is 11 residues. The germline V gene encodes CDR1 MNHNY and CDR2 SVGAGI (reference sequence). CDR3 DNA: TGTGCCAGCACGGAATACAATGAGCAGTTCTTC. The encoded protein is CASTEYNEQFF.

The count of this clone is one. The rearrangement joins TRBV5-5 to TRBJ2-7, with 10 nucleotides matching TRBD1. The CDR3 covers 13 residues. Germline loops: CDR1 SGHKS, CDR2 YYEKEE (reference sequence). The junction had 3 bases not matched to a gene; V was cut back by 4 bases and J by 5 bases. The CDR3 nucleotides read TGTGCCAGCAGCCTGACAGGGGGCAACGAGCAGTACTTC. Translating it yields CASSLTGGNEQYF.

The chain uses TRBV9 and TRBJ2-2; D is undetermined. Trimming removed 3 bases from V and 7 bases from J, with 7 bases in between. The CDR3 has 12 residues. Germline V lookup: CDR1 SGDLS, CDR2 YYNGEE. The CDR3 DNA sequence: TGTGCCAGCAGCGCCGGCTACGGGGAGCTGTTTTTT. Translating gives CASSAGYGELFF.

The sample holds one count of this clone. V and J are TRBV19 and TRBJ2-5, with 9 positions matching TRBD2. V lost 4 bases to trimming and J lost 5 bases; unmatched junction nucleotides: 5. This CDR3 comprises 14 residues. Looked up from germline, CDR1 is LNHDA and CDR2 is SQIVND (reference sequence). In DNA form, the CDR3 reads TGTGCCAGTAGTAGGAGCGGGAGGAGTGAGACCCAGTACTTC. Residues: CASSRSGRSETQYF.

This clone occurred once. CDR3 loop: CASSQGRGDKGNEQFF. The CDR3 region has the DNA TGTGCCAGCAGCCAAGGGAGGGGGGATAAGGGCAATGAGCAGTTCTTC. The chain couples TRBV16 to TRBJ2-1, with D maybe TRBD2 (7 bases). V was pared by 2 bases and J by 6 bases, with 17 bases between. This CDR3 region has 16 residues. Looked up from germline, CDR1 is KGHSY and CDR2 is FQNENV. Filled out from reference TRBV16 and TRBJ2-1, the complete variable domain reads GEEVAQTPKHLVRGEGQKAKLYCAPIKGHSYVFWYQQVLKNEFKFLISFQNENVFDETGMPKERFSAKCLPNSPCSLEIQATKLEDSAVYFCASSQGRGDKGNEQFFGPGTRLTVL.

Details on this clone: This sample also contains other DNA sequences that code for the same CDR3. V usage is TRBV18 and J usage is TRBJ1-4; 7 bases map to TRBD1. The CDR3 sequence is 14 residues long. V was pared by 3 bases and J by 3 bases, with 1 base of the junction left unmatched. CDR1 and CDR2 from the germline V gene are KGHSH and LQKENI. The CDR3 DNA reads TGTGCCAGCTCACCGGGACAGCCTAATGAAAAACTGTTTTTT. Its translation: CASSPGQPNEKLFF.

This chain joins TRBV12-5 and TRBJ2-3; tentative D call: TRBD2 (5 bases). This CDR3 has 14 amino acids. V was cut by 6 bases and J by 0 bases, with 10 bases left in between. CDR1 and CDR2 from the germline V gene are LGHNT and FRNRAP. The chain's CDR3 is CASGWTSSTDTQYF. The CDR3 DNA sequence: TGTGCTAGTGGCTGGACTTCTAGCACAGATACGCAGTATTTT.

CDR3: CASSLKLAPSGEQYF. DNA of the CDR3: TGTGCCAGCAGCCTAAAATTAGCACCTTCGGGCGAGCAGTACTTC. The rearrangement links TRBV27 to TRBJ2-7; D ambiguous. The CDR3 extends over 15 amino acids. V lost 6 bases to trimming and J lost 6 bases, with 21 bases between them. Germline values: CDR1 MNHEY, CDR2 SMNVEV (reference sequence).

This clone was observed a single time. The rearrangement joins TRBV6-5 to TRBJ2-3; 8 bases agree with TRBD2. There are 14 residues in the CDR3. Germline CDR1 and CDR2: MNHEY and SVGAGI. V lost 4 bases to trimming and J lost 2 bases; unmatched junction nucleotides: 2. CDR3 loop: CASSLAGNTDTQYF. CDR3 in DNA: TGTGCCAGCAGTTTAGCGGGGAACACAGATACGCAGTATTTT.

This CDR3 reads CASRAGLGRYEQYF. The CDR3 coding sequence is TGTGCCAGCAGAGCGGGTCTGGGCCGCTACGAGCAGTACTTC. V and J are TRBV6-6 and TRBJ2-7; the D gene is possibly TRBD2 (6 bases). The germline V and J ends were trimmed by 6 bases and 3 bases, with 15 bases remaining between them. Germline V gives CDR1 MNHNY, CDR2 SVGAGI (reference sequence). CDR3 length equals 14 residues.

The rearrangement joins TRBV7-2 to TRBJ2-7; 7 nucleotides agree with TRBD2. Germline V CDR1 and CDR2: SGHTA, FQGNSA. CDR3 length: 15 residues. J lost 4 bases, V lost 1 base, and 7 bases had no gene match. The CDR3 coding sequence is TGTGCCAGCAGCTTAGGGGAGGGGTATCGGTACGAGCAGTACTTC. Its protein product is CASSLGEGYRYEQYF.

This sequence joins TRBV30 and TRBJ1-2; a possible D gene is TRBD1 (5 bases). Germline assignment: CDR1 GTSNPN and CDR2 SVGIG (reference sequence). The CDR3 has 13 residues. V lost 0 bases and J 8 bases, leaving 13 bases between the germline ends. The CDR3 region has the DNA TGTGCCTGGAGTGTACCCGGGGGTGGCGGCTACACCTTC. Encoded protein: CAWSVPGGGGYTF.

Details on this clone: The same CDR3 arises from other DNA sequences in this sample as well. The V and J genes are TRBV7-9 and TRBJ2-7, with D possibly being TRBD2 (6 bases). This CDR3 is 14 amino acids long. Looked up from germline, CDR1 is SEHNR and CDR2 is FQNEAQ (reference sequence). Trimming removed 0 bases at V and 2 bases at J, with 8 bases between. In nucleotides, the CDR3 is TGTGCCAGCAGCTTAGCGGGGGGTACCTACGAGCAGTACTTC. Its translation: CASSLAGGTYEQYF.

This chain uses TRBV28 with TRBJ2-7; 7 bases are shared with TRBD2. Germline V lookup: CDR1 MDHEN, CDR2 SYDVKM. The CDR3 is 15 residues long. The V gene end was trimmed by 7 bases and the J gene end by 3 bases; junction bases not matched to a gene: 12. The CDR3 DNA reads TGTGCCAGCATAGGGCGGGAGCATGGAATCTACGAGCAGTACTTC. Translated, it gives CASIGREHGIYEQYF.

This clone showed up just once. The V gene is TRBV18, the J gene TRBJ2-1, with D uncertain. The CDR3 totals 13 residues. The germline gives CDR1 KGHSH, CDR2 LQKENI. The germline V and J ends were trimmed by 2 bases and 8 bases, with 10 bases remaining between them. The CDR3 DNA is TGTGCCAGCTCACCAGGGTTTAATCATGAGCAGTTCTTC. Protein: CASSPGFNHEQFF. Variable domain in full (rest from reference TRBV18 and TRBJ2-1): NAGVMQNPRHLVRRRGQEARLRCSPMKGHSHVYWYRQLPEEGLKFMVYLQKENIIDESGMPKERFSAEFPKEGPSILRIQQVVRGDSAAYFCASSPGFNHEQFFGPGTRLTVL.